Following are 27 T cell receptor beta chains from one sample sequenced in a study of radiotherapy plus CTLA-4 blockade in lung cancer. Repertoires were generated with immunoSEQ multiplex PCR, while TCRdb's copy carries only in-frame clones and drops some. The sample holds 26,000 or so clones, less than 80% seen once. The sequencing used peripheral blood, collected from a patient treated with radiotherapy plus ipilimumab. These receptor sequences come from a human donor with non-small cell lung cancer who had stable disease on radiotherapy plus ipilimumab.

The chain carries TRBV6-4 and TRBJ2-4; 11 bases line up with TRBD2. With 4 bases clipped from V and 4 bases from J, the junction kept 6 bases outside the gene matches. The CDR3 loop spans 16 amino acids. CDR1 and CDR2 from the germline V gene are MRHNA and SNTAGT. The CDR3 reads CASSVGASGGKNIQYF. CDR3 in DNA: TGTGCCAGCAGTGTAGGGGCTAGCGGGGGGAAAAACATTCAGTACTTC.

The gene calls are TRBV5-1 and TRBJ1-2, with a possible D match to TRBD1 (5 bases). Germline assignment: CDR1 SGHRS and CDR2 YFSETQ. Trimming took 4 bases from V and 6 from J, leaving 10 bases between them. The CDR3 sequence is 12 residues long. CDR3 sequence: CASSLDKNGYTF. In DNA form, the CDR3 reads TGCGCCAGCAGCCTGGACAAGAATGGCTACACCTTC.

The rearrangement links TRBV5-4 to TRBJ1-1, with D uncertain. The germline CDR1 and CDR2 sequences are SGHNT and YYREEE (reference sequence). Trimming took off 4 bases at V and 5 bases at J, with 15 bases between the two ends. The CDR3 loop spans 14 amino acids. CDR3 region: CASSHSNSGTEAFF. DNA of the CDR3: TGTGCCAGCAGCCACTCCAACTCTGGGACTGAAGCTTTCTTT.

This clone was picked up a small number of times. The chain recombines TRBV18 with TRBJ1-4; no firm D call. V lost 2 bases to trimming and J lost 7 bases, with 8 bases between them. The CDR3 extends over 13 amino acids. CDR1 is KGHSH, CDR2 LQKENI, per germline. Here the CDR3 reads CASSPSDGEKLFF. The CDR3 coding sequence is TGTGCCAGCTCACCATCCGACGGTGAAAAACTGTTTTTT. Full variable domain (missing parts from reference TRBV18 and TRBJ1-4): NAGVMQNPRHLVRRRGQEARLRCSPMKGHSHVYWYRQLPEEGLKFMVYLQKENIIDESGMPKERFSAEFPKEGPSILRIQQVVRGDSAAYFCASSPSDGEKLFFGSGTQLSVL.

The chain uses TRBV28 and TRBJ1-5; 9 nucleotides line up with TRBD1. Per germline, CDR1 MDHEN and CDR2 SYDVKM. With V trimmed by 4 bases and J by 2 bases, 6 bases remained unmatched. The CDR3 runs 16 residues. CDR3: CASSSRTGAGNQPQHF. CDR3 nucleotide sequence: TGTGCCAGCAGTTCCCGGACAGGGGCGGGCAATCAGCCCCAGCATTTT. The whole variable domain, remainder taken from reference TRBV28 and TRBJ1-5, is DVKVTQSSRYLVKRTGEKVFLECVQDMDHENMFWYRQDPGLGLRLIYFSYDVKMKEKGDIPEGYSVSREKKERFSLILESASTNQTSMYLCASSSRTGAGNQPQHFGDGTRLSIL.

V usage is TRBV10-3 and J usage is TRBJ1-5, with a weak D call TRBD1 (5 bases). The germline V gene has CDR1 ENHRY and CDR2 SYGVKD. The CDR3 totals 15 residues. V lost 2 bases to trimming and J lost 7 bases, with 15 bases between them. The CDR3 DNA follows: TGTGCCATCAGTGAGGGGAATGGAGGGGTCCAGCCCCAGCATTTT. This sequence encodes CAISEGNGGVQPQHF.

CDR3 DNA sequence: TGTGCCAGCAGGCGTCTTGACAGTTCCGGGGAGCTGTTTTTT. Residues: CASRRLDSSGELFF. This chain joins TRBV9 and TRBJ2-2; D is perhaps TRBD1 (5 bases). Deletions cut 5 bases from V and 6 bases from J, with 14 bases between. CDR3 size: 14 residues. Germline V gene sequence: CDR1 SGDLS, CDR2 YYNGEE.

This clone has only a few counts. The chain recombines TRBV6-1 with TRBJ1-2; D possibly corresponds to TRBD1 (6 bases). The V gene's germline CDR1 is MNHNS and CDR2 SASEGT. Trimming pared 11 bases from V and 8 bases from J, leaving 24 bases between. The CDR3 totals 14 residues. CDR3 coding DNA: TGTGCCCTTTCCCGAGAACAGGGTCTGATGGGCTACACCTTC. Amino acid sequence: CALSREQGLMGYTF.

CDR3 residues: CASSSGTGATGELFF. The CDR3 DNA follows: TGTGCCAGCAGCTCAGGGACAGGCGCCACCGGGGAGCTGTTTTTT. The chain is built from TRBV5-8 and TRBJ2-2, with 8 bases identical to TRBD1. Germline CDR1 is SGHTS and CDR2 is YDEGEE. There are 15 residues in the CDR3. The J segment lost 4 bases and the V segment lost 3 bases, leaving 5 bases of the junction unmatched.

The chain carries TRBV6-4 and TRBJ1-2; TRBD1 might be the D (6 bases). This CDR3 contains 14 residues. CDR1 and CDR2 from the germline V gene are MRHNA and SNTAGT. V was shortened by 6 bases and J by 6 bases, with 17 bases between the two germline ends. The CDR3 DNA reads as TGTGCCAGCAGCGACCCGACAGGATCCGATGGCTACACCTTC. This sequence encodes CASSDPTGSDGYTF.

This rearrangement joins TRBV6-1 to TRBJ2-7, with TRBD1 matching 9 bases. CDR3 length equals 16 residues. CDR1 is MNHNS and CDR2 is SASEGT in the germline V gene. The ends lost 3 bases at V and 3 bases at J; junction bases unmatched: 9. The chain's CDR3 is CASSELFGGQGYEQYF. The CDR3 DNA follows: TGTGCCAGCAGTGAGCTTTTTGGGGGACAGGGCTACGAGCAGTACTTC.

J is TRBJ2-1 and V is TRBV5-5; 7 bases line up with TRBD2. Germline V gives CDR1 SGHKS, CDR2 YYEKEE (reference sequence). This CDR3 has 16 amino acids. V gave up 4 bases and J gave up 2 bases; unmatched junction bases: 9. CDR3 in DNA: TGTGCCAGCAGCACTGGACTGGGGGGGACCTACAATGAGCAGTTCTTC. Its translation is CASSTGLGGTYNEQFF.

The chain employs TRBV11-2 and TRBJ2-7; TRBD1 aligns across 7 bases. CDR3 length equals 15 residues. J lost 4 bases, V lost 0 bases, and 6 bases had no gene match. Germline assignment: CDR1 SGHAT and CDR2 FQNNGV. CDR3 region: CASSLDPGTEYEQYF. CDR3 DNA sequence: TGTGCCAGCAGCTTAGATCCCGGGACAGAGTACGAGCAGTACTTC.

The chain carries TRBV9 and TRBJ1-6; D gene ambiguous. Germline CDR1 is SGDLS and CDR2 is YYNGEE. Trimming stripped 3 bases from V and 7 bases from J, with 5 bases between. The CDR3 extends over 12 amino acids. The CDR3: CASSDRNSPLHF. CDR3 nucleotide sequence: TGTGCCAGCAGCGACCGGAATTCACCCCTCCACTTT.

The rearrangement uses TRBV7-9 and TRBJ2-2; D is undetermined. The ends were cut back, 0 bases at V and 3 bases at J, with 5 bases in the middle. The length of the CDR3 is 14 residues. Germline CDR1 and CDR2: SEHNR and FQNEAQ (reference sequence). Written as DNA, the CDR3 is TGTGCCAGCAGCTTAGCAGGGTACACCGGGGAGCTGTTTTTT. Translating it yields CASSLAGYTGELFF.

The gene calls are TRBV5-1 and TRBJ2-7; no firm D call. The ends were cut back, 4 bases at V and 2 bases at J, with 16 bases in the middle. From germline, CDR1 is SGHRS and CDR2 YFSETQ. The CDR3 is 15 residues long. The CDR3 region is CASSRFESLAYEQYF. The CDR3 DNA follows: TGCGCCAGCAGCCGATTCGAGTCTCTCGCCTACGAGCAGTACTTC.

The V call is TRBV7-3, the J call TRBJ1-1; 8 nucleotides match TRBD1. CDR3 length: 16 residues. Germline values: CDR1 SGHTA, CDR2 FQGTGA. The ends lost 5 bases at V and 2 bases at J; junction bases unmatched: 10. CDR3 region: CASSPRTGRENTEAFF. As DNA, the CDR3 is TGTGCCAGCAGCCCCCGGACAGGGAGGGAAAACACTGAAGCTTTCTTT.

The CDR3: CASSQGRGAVEAFF. CDR3 bases: TGCGCCAGCAGCCAAGGTAGGGGGGCAGTTGAAGCTTTCTTT. V usage is TRBV4-3 and J usage is TRBJ1-1, with D tentatively TRBD1 (6 bases). V was shortened by 1 base and J by 7 bases, with 13 bases between the two germline ends. The CDR3 has 14 amino acids. Germline V gene sequence: CDR1 LGHNA, CDR2 YSLEER.

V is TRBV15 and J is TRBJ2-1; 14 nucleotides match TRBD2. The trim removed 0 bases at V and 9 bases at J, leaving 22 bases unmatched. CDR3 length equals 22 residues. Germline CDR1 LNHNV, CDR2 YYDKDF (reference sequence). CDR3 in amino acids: CATSRDYEYRLAGGRVDTEQFF. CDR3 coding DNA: TGTGCCACCAGCAGAGATTACGAGTACAGACTAGCGGGGGGGCGTGTTGACACTGAGCAGTTCTTC.

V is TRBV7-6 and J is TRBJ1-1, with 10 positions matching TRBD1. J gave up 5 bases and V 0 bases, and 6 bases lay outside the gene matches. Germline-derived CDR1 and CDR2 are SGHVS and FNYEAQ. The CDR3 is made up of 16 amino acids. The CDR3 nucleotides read TGTGCCAGCAGCTTAGCGCTGGGACAGGGGTGGACTGAAGCTTTCTTT. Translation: CASSLALGQGWTEAFF.

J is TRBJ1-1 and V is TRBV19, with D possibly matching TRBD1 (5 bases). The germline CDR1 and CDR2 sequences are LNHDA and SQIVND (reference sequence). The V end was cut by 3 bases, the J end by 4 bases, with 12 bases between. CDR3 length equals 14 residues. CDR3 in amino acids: CASSIQGVGTEAFF. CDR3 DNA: TGTGCCAGTAGTATCCAGGGAGTCGGCACTGAAGCTTTCTTT.

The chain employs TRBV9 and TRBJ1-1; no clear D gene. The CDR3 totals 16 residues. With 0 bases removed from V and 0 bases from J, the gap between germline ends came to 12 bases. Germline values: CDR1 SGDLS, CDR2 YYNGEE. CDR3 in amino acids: CASSVVPAEMNTEAFF. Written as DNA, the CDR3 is TGTGCCAGCAGCGTAGTCCCGGCGGAGATGAACACTGAAGCTTTCTTT. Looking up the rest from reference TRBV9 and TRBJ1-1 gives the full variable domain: DSGVTQTPKHLITATGQRVTLRCSPRSGDLSVYWYQQSLDQGLQFLIQYYNGEERAKGNILERFSAQQFPDLHSELNLSSLELGDSALYFCASSVVPAEMNTEAFFGQGTRLTVV.

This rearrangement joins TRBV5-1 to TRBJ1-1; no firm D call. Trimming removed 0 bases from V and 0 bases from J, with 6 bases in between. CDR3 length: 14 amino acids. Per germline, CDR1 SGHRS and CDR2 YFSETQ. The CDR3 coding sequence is TGCGCCAGCAGCTTGGGGGTTATGAACACTGAAGCTTTCTTT. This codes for CASSLGVMNTEAFF. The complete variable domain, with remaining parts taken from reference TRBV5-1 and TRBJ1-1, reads KAGVTQTPRYLIKTRGQQVTLSCSPISGHRSVSWYQQTPGQGLQFLFEYFSETQRNKGNFPGRFSGRQFSNSRSEMNVSTLELGDSALYLCASSLGVMNTEAFFGQGTRLTVV.

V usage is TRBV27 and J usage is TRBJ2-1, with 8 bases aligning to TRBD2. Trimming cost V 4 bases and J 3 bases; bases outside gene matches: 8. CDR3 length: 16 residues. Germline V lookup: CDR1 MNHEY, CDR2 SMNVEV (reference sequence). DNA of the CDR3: TGTGCCAGCAGTTCGTGTACTAGCGGATACTACAATGAGCAGTTCTTC. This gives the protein CASSSCTSGYYNEQFF.

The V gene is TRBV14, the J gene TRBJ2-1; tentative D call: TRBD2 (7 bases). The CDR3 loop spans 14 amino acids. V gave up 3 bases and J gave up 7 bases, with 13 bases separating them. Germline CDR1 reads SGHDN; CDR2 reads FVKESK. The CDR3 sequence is CASSQTRGANEQFF. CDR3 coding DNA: TGTGCCAGCAGCCAGACACGGGGGGCGAATGAGCAGTTCTTC.

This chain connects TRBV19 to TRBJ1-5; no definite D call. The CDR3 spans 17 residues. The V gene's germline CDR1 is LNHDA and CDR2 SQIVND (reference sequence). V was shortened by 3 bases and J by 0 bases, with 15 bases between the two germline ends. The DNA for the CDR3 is TGTGCCAGTAGTATGGGTAGAGGGCCGTCTAGCAATCAGCCCCAGCATTTT. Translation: CASSMGRGPSSNQPQHF.

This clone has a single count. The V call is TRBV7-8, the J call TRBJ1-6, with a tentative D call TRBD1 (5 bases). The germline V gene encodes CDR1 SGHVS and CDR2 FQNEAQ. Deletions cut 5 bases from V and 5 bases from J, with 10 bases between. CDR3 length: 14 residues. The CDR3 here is CASSPGTDNSPLHF. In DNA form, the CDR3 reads TGTGCCAGCAGCCCTGGGACGGATAATTCACCCCTCCACTTT.